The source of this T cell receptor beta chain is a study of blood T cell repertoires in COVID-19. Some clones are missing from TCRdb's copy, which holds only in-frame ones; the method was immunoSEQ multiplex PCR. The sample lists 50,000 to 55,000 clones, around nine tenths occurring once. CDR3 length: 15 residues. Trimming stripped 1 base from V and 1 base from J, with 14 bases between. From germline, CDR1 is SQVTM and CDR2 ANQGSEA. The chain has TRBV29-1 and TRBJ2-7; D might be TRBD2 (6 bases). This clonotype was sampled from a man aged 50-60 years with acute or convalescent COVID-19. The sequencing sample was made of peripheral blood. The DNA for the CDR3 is TGCAGCGTTGAAGGCATAAGCGGGTATTCCTACGAGCAGTACTTC. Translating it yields CSVEGISGYSYEQYF.